Below, 9 T cell receptor beta chains from the same sample are listed, as sequenced in a study of technical replicates of blood from a handful of donors. Libraries were prepared by immunoSEQ multiplex PCR; TCRdb keeps only in-frame clonotypes and omits some of them. The table has 54,000 or so clones, less than 95% seen once; the top ten hold approximately 0.2%. Sequencing was performed on T cells isolated from PBMCs. The receptors derive from a human donor in good health.

CDR3 coding DNA: TGCGCCAGCAGCTTCGGACAGGGGAGCTCTGGAAACACCATATATTTT. Its protein is CASSFGQGSSGNTIYF. The V gene is TRBV5-1, the J gene TRBJ1-3; the match to TRBD1 covers 9 bases. The CDR3 totals 16 residues. V gave up 2 bases and J gave up 0 bases; unmatched junction bases: 3. The germline CDR1 and CDR2 sequences are SGHRS and YFSETQ.

The rearrangement uses TRBV5-1 and TRBJ2-1; maybe TRBD1 (6 bases). V lost 5 bases to trimming and J lost 4 bases, with 13 bases between them. Germline values: CDR1 SGHRS, CDR2 YFSETQ. This CDR3 has 14 amino acids. Written as DNA, the CDR3 is TGCGCCAGCAGGCCGGGACATACATACAATGAGCAGTTCTTC. This translates into CASRPGHTYNEQFF.

The rearrangement links TRBV5-1 to TRBJ2-7; 7 bases are shared with TRBD2. The CDR3 has 15 residues. Germline CDR1 and CDR2: SGHRS and YFSETQ. The V and J ends lost 1 base and 5 bases, in that order; junction bases with no gene match: 9. The CDR3 DNA is TGCGCCAGCAGCTTGACGGGGGGTGTTGTTGACGAGCAGTACTTC. It translates to CASSLTGGVVDEQYF.

V is TRBV5-1 and J is TRBJ2-7; possibly TRBD1 for D (6 bases). Trimming pared 4 bases from V and 1 base from J, leaving 15 bases between. Germline V gene sequence: CDR1 SGHRS, CDR2 YFSETQ. This CDR3 contains 15 residues. CDR3 coding DNA: TGCGCCAGCAGCCAGGACAGCGTCGATTCCTACGAGCAGTACTTC. Its translation is CASSQDSVDSYEQYF.

The genes are TRBV11-3 and TRBJ2-5, with D possibly matching TRBD1 (6 bases). Germline loops: CDR1 SGHNT, CDR2 YENEEA. V was pared by 5 bases and J by 3 bases, with 16 bases between. CDR3 length: 15 amino acids. This chain's CDR3 is CASSLGAGEEETQYF. In DNA form, the CDR3 reads TGTGCCAGCAGCCTGGGGGCAGGCGAAGAAGAGACCCAGTACTTC.

This chain uses TRBV11-3 with TRBJ2-7; 7 bases fit TRBD2. The germline V gene encodes CDR1 SGHNT and CDR2 YENEEA. The CDR3 contains 15 residues. With 5 bases clipped from V and 2 bases from J, the junction kept 9 bases outside the gene matches. The CDR3 nucleotides read TGTGCCAGCAGCCACCGCCTGGCGGGAGCCTACGAGCAGTACTTC. Protein sequence: CASSHRLAGAYEQYF.

This clone was recorded once. This sequence joins TRBV5-1 and TRBJ1-2, with 9 positions matching TRBD1. V was clipped by 4 bases and J by 8 bases; unmatched bases: 12. The CDR3 extends over 15 amino acids. The germline CDR1 and CDR2 sequences are SGHRS and YFSETQ. CDR3 in DNA: TGCGCCAGCAGCCCAAGAATACAGGGGGCGCAGGGCTACACCTTC. Translated, it gives CASSPRIQGAQGYTF.

CDR3 residues: CASSDTGGLEAFF. The CDR3 DNA follows: TGCGCCAGCAGTGACACAGGGGGTCTCGAAGCTTTCTTT. The V and J genes are TRBV10-2 and TRBJ1-1, with 8 positions matching TRBD1. The V segment lost 3 bases and the J segment 8 bases; nucleotides outside the gene matches: 5. The CDR3 consists of 13 residues. The germline V gene encodes CDR1 WSHSY and CDR2 SAAADI.

The chain has TRBV28 and TRBJ2-1; 7 bases map to TRBD2. The V segment lost 6 bases and the J segment 3 bases; nucleotides outside the gene matches: 5. CDR3 length: 14 residues. Per the germline V gene, CDR1 is MDHEN and CDR2 is SYDVKM. DNA for the CDR3: TGTGCCAGCAGGGACTTAGCGGGCTACAATGAGCAGTTCTTC. Translated: CASRDLAGYNEQFF.